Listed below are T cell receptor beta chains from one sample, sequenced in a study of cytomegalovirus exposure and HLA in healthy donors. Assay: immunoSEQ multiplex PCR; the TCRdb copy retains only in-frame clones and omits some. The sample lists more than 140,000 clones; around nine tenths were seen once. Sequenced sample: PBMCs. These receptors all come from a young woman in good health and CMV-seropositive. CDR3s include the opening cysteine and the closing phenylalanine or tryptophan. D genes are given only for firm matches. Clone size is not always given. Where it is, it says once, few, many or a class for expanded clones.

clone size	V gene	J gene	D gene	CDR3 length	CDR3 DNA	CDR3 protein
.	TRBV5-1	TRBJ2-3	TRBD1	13	TGCGCCAGCAGCTTAAGACAGGGCGATACGCAGTATTTT	CASSLRQGDTQYF
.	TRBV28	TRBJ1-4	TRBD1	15	TGTGCCAGCAGTTTACCCCAGGGGGGTGGTGAAAAACTGTTTTTT	CASSLPQGGGEKLFF
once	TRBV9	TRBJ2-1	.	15	TGTGCCAGCAGCGTAGCCCAGGGTTCCTACAATGAGCAGTTCTTC	CASSVAQGSYNEQFF
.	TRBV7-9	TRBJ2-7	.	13	TGTGCCAGCAGCTTCGGGCGGGAATACGAGCAGTACTTC	CASSFGREYEQYF
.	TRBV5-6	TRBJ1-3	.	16	TGTGCCAGCAGCTTGGTCGGCAGGGCAGGTGGAAACACCATATATTTT	CASSLVGRAGGNTIYF
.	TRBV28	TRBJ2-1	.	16	TGTGCCAGCAGCCTCCGGGACACCTATTCCTACAATGAGCAGTTCTTC	CASSLRDTYSYNEQFF
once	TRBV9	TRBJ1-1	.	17	TGTGCCAGCAGCGTAGACGTAGTGGGCTACGAGGGCACTGAAGCTTTCTTT	CASSVDVVGYEGTEAFF
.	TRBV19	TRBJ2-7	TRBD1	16	TGTGCCAGTAGTTCCCTCCGGGACAGGAGGGGTCACGAGCAGTACTTC	CASSSLRDRRGHEQYF
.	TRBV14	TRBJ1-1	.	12	TGTGCCAGCAGCCAACAGGGGACGAGAGCTTTCTTT	CASSQQGTRAFF
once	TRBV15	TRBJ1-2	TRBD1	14	TGTGCCACCAGCAGAAAACAGGGGGGCTATGGCTACACCTTC	CATSRKQGGYGYTF
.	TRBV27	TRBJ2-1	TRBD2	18	TGTGCCAGCAGTGTCCTGACTAGCGGGAGTTGGTCCTACAATGAGCAGTTCTTC	CASSVLTSGSWSYNEQFF
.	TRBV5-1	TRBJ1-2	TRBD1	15	TGCGCCAGCAGCATACAGGGGGCTTTGGACTATGGCTACACCTTC	CASSIQGALDYGYTF
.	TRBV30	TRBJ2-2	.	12	TGTGCCTGGACAGCGAACACCGGGGAGCTGTTTTTT	CAWTANTGELFF
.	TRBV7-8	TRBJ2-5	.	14	TGTGCCAGCAGCCCGACGGAGACGCAAGAGACCCAGTACTTC	CASSPTETQETQYF
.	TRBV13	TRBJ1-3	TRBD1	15	TGTGCCAGCAGCTTCGCAGGGGGCTCTGGAAACACCATATATTTT	CASSFAGGSGNTIYF
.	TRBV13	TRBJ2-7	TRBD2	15	TGTGCCAGCAGCTTAGGGGCGGGAGGCCCCTACGAGCAGTACTTC	CASSLGAGGPYEQYF
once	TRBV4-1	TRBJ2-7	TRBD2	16	TGCGCCAGCAGCCCGAGACTAGCGGGAGTATCCTACGAGCAGTACTTC	CASSPRLAGVSYEQYF
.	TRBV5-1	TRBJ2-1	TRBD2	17	TGCGCCAGCAGCTTGGCTCCCGGGAGGGCGGTCCACAATGAGCAGTTCTTC	CASSLAPGRAVHNEQFF
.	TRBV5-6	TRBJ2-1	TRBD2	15	TGTGCCAGCAGCTTGGCCGGGGGGATAAAGAATGAGCAGTTCTTC	CASSLAGGIKNEQFF
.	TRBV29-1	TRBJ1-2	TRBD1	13	TGCAGCGTCACAGGGGAGCCTAACTATGGCTACACCTTC	CSVTGEPNYGYTF
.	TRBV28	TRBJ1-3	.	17	TGTGCCAGCAGTTTATACCGCCGACAGCCCTCTGGAAACACCATATATTTT	CASSLYRRQPSGNTIYF
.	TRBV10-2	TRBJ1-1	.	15	TGCGCCAGCAGTGTCCTCCGGGAGGGGAACACTGAAGCTTTCTTT	CASSVLREGNTEAFF
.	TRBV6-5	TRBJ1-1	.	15	TGTGCCAGCAGTTACTCCGAGGCGGTGGGCACTGAAGCTTTCTTT	CASSYSEAVGTEAFF
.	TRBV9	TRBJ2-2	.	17	TGTGCCAGCAGCGTAGGAGGACAGACGTCGAACACCGGGGAGCTGTTTTTT	CASSVGGQTSNTGELFF
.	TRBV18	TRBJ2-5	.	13	TGTGCCAGCTCACCATCGTACCAAGAGACCCAGTACTTC	CASSPSYQETQYF
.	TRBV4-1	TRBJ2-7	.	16	TGCGCCAGCAGCCAAGCTTACGCGACTAGTTGGTACGAGCAGTACTTC	CASSQAYATSWYEQYF
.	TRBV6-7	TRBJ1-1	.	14	TGTGCCAGCAGTTACTCGACAGCGAACACTGAAGCTTTCTTT	CASSYSTANTEAFF
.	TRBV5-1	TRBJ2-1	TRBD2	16	TGCGCCAGCAGCTTAAAGGCTAGCGGGAGGGCCCATGAGCAGTTCTTC	CASSLKASGRAHEQFF
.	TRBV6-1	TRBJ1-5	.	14	TGTGCCAGCACAGGTGACAGTAGCAATCAGCCCCAGCATTTT	CASTGDSSNQPQHF
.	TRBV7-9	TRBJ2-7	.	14	TGTGCCAGCAGCGCCGGGATAGGCTCCTACGAGCAGTACTTC	CASSAGIGSYEQYF
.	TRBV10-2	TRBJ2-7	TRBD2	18	TGCGCCAGCAGTGTGACTAGCGGGAGGGCCGCGGTAGGTTACGAGCAGTACTTC	CASSVTSGRAAVGYEQYF
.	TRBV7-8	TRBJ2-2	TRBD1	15	TGTGCCAGCAGCTTAGAGGGGGCTAACACCGGGGAGCTGTTTTTT	CASSLEGANTGELFF
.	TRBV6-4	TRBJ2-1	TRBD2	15	TGTGCCAGCAGTGGGGGAGCGGGAGGGCCCGGTGAGCAGTTCTTC	CASSGGAGGPGEQFF
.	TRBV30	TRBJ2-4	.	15	TGTGCCTGGAGCGGGACTCTACTAGGGGAAAACATTCAGTACTTC	CAWSGTLLGENIQYF
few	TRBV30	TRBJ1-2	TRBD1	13	TGTGCCTGGAGGCCGACAGGGCGATATGGCTACACCTTC	CAWRPTGRYGYTF
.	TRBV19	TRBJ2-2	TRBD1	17	TGTGCCAGTAGTATAGGGGGCGGACAGGGAAACACCGGGGAGCTGTTTTTT	CASSIGGGQGNTGELFF
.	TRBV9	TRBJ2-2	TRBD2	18	TGTGCCAGCAGCGTAGGCGGACTAGCGGGAGTCGGTGCCGGGGAGCTGTTTTTT	CASSVGGLAGVGAGELFF
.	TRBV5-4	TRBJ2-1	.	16	TGTGCCAGCAGCCAAGGGGGTGGGGTAGAGTACAATGAGCAGTTCTTC	CASSQGGGVEYNEQFF
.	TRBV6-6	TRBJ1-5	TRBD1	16	TGTGCCAGCAGTTACCCGACAGGGGGCAGCAATCAGCCCCAGCATTTT	CASSYPTGGSNQPQHF
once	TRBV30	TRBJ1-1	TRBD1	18	TGTGCCTGGATCCAAGTCAGAACAGGGGGCCATTTCGGAACTGAAGCTTTCTTT	CAWIQVRTGGHFGTEAFF
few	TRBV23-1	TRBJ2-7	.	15	TGCGCCAGCAGTCAATCTTGTCCTATTCTTCACGAGCAGTACTTC	CASSQSCPILHEQYF
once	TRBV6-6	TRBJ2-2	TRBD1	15	TGTGCCAGCTCACCGGGACAGGGACTCACCGGGGAGCTGTTTTTT	CASSPGQGLTGELFF
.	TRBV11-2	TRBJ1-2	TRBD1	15	TGTGCCAGCAGCCAAGACAGGGTGGGGAACTATGGCTACACCTTC	CASSQDRVGNYGYTF
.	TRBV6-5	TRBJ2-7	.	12	TGTGCCAGCAGCTCTAGCTCCTACGAGCAGTACTTC	CASSSSSYEQYF
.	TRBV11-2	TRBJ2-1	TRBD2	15	TGTGCCAGCAGCTCTTTAGCGGGAGCGTTCAATGAGCAGTTCTTC	CASSSLAGAFNEQFF
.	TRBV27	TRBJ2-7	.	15	TGTGCCAGCAGTTTAGAAGTTGGCAGTTCCTACGAGCAGTACTTC	CASSLEVGSSYEQYF
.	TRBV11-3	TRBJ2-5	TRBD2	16	TGTGCCAGCAGCTCCCGAGGGACTAGCGGGAAAGAGACCCAGTACTTC	CASSSRGTSGKETQYF
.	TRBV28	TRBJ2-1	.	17	TGTGCCAGCAGTTGGGGTAGGGGGGGAACATCCTACAATGAGCAGTTCTTC	CASSWGRGGTSYNEQFF
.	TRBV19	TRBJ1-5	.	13	TGTGCCAGTAGTCACGACTTCAATCAGCCCCAGCATTTT	CASSHDFNQPQHF
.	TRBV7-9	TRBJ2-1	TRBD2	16	TGTGCCAGCAGCACCATAGCGGGAGGGGCCTACAATGAGCAGTTCTTC	CASSTIAGGAYNEQFF
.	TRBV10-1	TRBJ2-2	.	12	TGCGCCAGCAGTGAGTGGAGCGGGGAGCTGTTTTTT	CASSEWSGELFF
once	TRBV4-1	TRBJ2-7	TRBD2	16	TGCGCCAGCAGCCAAGATACGGGCGGGAGAGCCTACGAGCAGTACTTC	CASSQDTGGRAYEQYF
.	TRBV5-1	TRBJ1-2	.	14	TGCGCCAGCAACTCGGAGACGTCGAGAGATGGCTACACCTTC	CASNSETSRDGYTF